This TCR beta chain emerged from a study of T-cell memory formation after mild COVID-19. Study context: The two donors had largely donor-specific TCR clusters. Findings and limits, study-wide: Clones which contracted sat mainly in CM and EM if CD4+, and in EMRA if CD8+. Certain responding clones were present in pre-infection memory, suggesting participation of cross-reactive memory.

V trimming: 6 bases; J trimming: 2 bases; junction bases outside the gene matches: 7. This CDR3 region has 14 residues. The germline V gene has CDR1 ENHRY and CDR2 SYGVKD. Each CDR3 protein is one row after TCRdb ran MiXCR on the 5' RACE reads. The table records 450,000 to 700,000 distinct CDR3 sequences, under 20% of them present only once. Regarding this clonotype: Its antigen is still unknown.

The clonotype originates from an adult woman who had mild COVID-19 (a few samples of this study predate the infection). Cell type and time point are not known. Sequencing used PBMCs or a T cell subset sorted from them (not recorded which). The genes are TRBV10-3 and TRBJ2-7, with 7 bases fitting TRBD1. CDR3 bases: TGTGCCATCAGCCCCGGACAGGAGACCTACGAGCAGTACTTC. Translating it yields CAISPGQETYEQYF.